These T cell receptor beta chains were read from a single sample in a study of persistence of HIV-infected CD4 T cells. Antigen specificity for these receptors is unknown. Sequencing used immunoSEQ multiplex PCR; TCRdb keeps in-frame clones, though not all of them. The sample records some 37,000 clones, 82% being singletons. The specimen comprised cultured CD4+ T cells from PBMCs, sampled from a patient who received antiretroviral therapy. The receptors were gathered from an adult with HIV. The donor label of this sample is uncertain. Each CDR3 is given with its conserved first and last residue. A D gene is named only where the DNA matches it firmly. Some rows have no size entry. The others give once, few or many, or a class for an expanded clone.

V gene: TRBV4-2
J gene: TRBJ2-1
D gene: TRBD2
clone size: .
CDR3 protein: CASSHTLAGEYNEQFF
CDR3 DNA: TGTGCCAGCAGCCACACTCTAGCGGGGGAGTACAATGAGCAGTTCTTC

V gene: TRBV5-8
J gene: TRBJ1-2
D gene: .
clone size: few
CDR3 protein: CASSLGFTQGGGYTF
CDR3 DNA: TGTGCCAGCAGCTTGGGATTTACACAGGGTGGGGGCTACACCTTC

V gene: TRBV18
J gene: TRBJ2-2
D gene: TRBD1
clone size: few
CDR3 protein: CASSPSETGDTGELFF
CDR3 DNA: TGTGCCAGCTCACCCTCCGAGACAGGGGACACCGGGGAGCTGTTTTTT

V gene: TRBV28
J gene: TRBJ1-5
D gene: TRBD1
clone size: .
CDR3 protein: CASSTGGAGQPQHF
CDR3 DNA: TGTGCCAGCAGTACAGGGGGAGCAGGTCAGCCCCAGCATTTT

V gene: TRBV12-3/TRBV12-4
J gene: TRBJ2-2
D gene: .
clone size: .
CDR3 protein: CASSLQNTGELFF
CDR3 DNA: TGTGCCAGCAGTTTACAGAACACCGGGGAGCTGTTTTTT

V gene: TRBV18
J gene: TRBJ1-1
D gene: TRBD1
clone size: .
CDR3 protein: CASSPQGQGDTEAFF
CDR3 DNA: TGTGCCAGCTCACCCCAGGGACAGGGGGACACTGAAGCTTTCTTT

V gene: TRBV10-2
J gene: TRBJ1-5
D gene: .
clone size: .
CDR3 protein: CASTFAGGNQPQHF
CDR3 DNA: TGCGCCAGCACCTTTGCGGGGGGGAATCAGCCCCAGCATTTT

V gene: TRBV10-3
J gene: TRBJ2-3
D gene: TRBD2
clone size: .
CDR3 protein: CAISEPTSGGRGDTQYF
CDR3 DNA: TGTGCCATCAGTGAGCCGACTAGCGGGGGGCGTGGAGATACGCAGTATTTT

V gene: TRBV6-5
J gene: TRBJ1-1
D gene: .
clone size: .
CDR3 protein: CASRDGLRSNTEAFF
CDR3 DNA: TGTGCCAGCAGGGATGGTTTAAGGTCGAACACTGAAGCTTTCTTT

V gene: TRBV30
J gene: TRBJ1-6
D gene: .
clone size: .
CDR3 protein: CAWSVPRSYGSPLHF
CDR3 DNA: TGTGCCTGGAGTGTACCCCGGTCTTATGGTTCACCCCTCCACTTT

V gene: TRBV7-6
J gene: TRBJ1-5
D gene: .
clone size: once
CDR3 protein: CASSLSGQGNQPQHF
CDR3 DNA: TGTGCCAGCAGCTTATCAGGTCAGGGAAATCAGCCCCAGCATTTT

V gene: TRBV9
J gene: TRBJ1-3
D gene: .
clone size: .
CDR3 protein: CASSVDDNTIYF
CDR3 DNA: TGTGCCAGCAGCGTAGATGATAACACCATATATTTT

V gene: TRBV18
J gene: TRBJ2-1
D gene: TRBD1
clone size: .
CDR3 protein: CASSSLGGNNYNEQFF
CDR3 DNA: TGTGCCAGCTCATCCCTAGGGGGCAACAACTACAATGAGCAGTTCTTC

V gene: TRBV7-2
J gene: TRBJ2-2
D gene: .
clone size: few
CDR3 protein: CASSFLSRTGELFF
CDR3 DNA: TGTGCCAGCAGCTTTTTGAGCCGCACCGGGGAGCTGTTTTTT

V gene: TRBV6-5
J gene: TRBJ1-1
D gene: TRBD1
clone size: .
CDR3 protein: CASSHRGMNTEAFF
CDR3 DNA: TGTGCCAGCAGCCACAGGGGGATGAACACTGAAGCTTTCTTT

V gene: TRBV3-1/TRBV3-2
J gene: TRBJ1-1
D gene: .
clone size: once
CDR3 protein: CASGGSTEAFF
CDR3 DNA: TGTGCCAGCGGGGGGAGCACTGAAGCTTTCTTT

V gene: TRBV4-1
J gene: TRBJ2-5
D gene: .
clone size: .
CDR3 protein: CASSLRYQETQYF
CDR3 DNA: TGCGCCAGCAGCCTCCGATACCAAGAGACCCAGTACTTC

V gene: TRBV3-1/TRBV3-2
J gene: TRBJ1-1
D gene: TRBD1
clone size: .
CDR3 protein: CASSRGDRDTEAFF
CDR3 DNA: TGTGCCAGCAGCCGAGGGGACAGGGACACTGAAGCTTTCTTT

V gene: TRBV11-3
J gene: TRBJ1-1
D gene: .
clone size: .
CDR3 protein: CASSLGPQGAAFF
CDR3 DNA: TGTGCCAGCAGCTTAGGGCCACAGGGTGCAGCTTTCTTT

V gene: TRBV30
J gene: TRBJ2-1
D gene: .
clone size: once
CDR3 protein: CAWSAKDLGSPAKFF
CDR3 DNA: TGTGCCTGGAGTGCCAAGGACCTGGGATCCCCCGCAAAGTTCTTC

V gene: TRBV2
J gene: TRBJ2-3
D gene: .
clone size: .
CDR3 protein: CASSGWTATDTQYF
CDR3 DNA: TGTGCCAGCAGTGGGTGGACAGCCACAGATACGCAGTATTTT

V gene: TRBV7-8
J gene: TRBJ1-5
D gene: .
clone size: .
CDR3 protein: CASSFRGGSNQPQHF
CDR3 DNA: TGTGCCAGCAGCTTCCGCGGGGGTAGCAATCAGCCCCAGCATTTT